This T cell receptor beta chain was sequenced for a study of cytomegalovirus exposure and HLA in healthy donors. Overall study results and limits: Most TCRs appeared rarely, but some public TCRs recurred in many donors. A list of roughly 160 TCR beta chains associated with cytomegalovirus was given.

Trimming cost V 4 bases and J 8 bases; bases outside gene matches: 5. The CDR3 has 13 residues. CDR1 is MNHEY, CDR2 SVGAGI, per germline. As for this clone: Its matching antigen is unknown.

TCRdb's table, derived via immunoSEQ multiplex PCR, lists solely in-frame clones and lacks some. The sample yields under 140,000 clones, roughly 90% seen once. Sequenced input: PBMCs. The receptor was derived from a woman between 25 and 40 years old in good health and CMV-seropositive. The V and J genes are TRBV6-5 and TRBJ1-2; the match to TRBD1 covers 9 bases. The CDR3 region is CASSSRDREGYTF. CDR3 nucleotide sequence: TGTGCCAGCAGTTCAAGGGACAGGGAGGGCTACACCTTC.